This T cell receptor (beta chain) was sequenced for a study of metastatic and nonmetastatic thyroid tumors. The wider study: Malignant and benign thyroid patients had repertoires compared in peripheral blood and tumor or nodule tissue.

Broader study findings: Reports indicated that malignant thyroid tumors showed significantly higher TCR beta diversity than benign nodules did, in blood and tumor.

This clone was seen ten or more times. Antigen: not known. Ahead of thyroid surgery, no patient had received treatment of any kind. In the authors' workflow: It was from CDR3 differences across clinicopathological groups that a distant-metastasis classifier for papillary thyroid cancer was built. With MiXCR, TCRdb reprocessed the PCR reads. The V and J calls here are based on TCRdb, not the publication. Seen here are 89,000 or so clones, around 9.2% observed once, and the top ten hold approximately 8.8%. The CDR3 contains 14 residues. Trimming took 7 bases from V and 9 from J; bases not matched to a gene: 11. CDR1 MNHEY and CDR2 SMNVEV come from the germline V gene (reference sequence).

The V gene is TRBV27, the J gene TRBJ2-1; 8 bases fit TRBD1. This clonotype originated in a female donor with papillary thyroid cancer or a benign thyroid nodule (not recorded which). Some clones in this sample may be carry-over from other donors' samples. Sequencing used blood. This CDR3 reads CASNLFRQGSEQFF. For the CDR3, the DNA is TGTGCCAGCAACCTCTTCAGACAGGGGAGTGAGCAGTTCTTC.